The clone carrying this T cell receptor beta chain was observed a handful of times. Its antigen remains unknown. This sample was included in a study of T cells in Graves' hyperthyroidism and ophthalmopathy. Broader study findings: The majority of expanded thyroid clonotypes above 0.001 also appeared in blood.

This CDR3 contains 18 residues. The junction had 9 bases not matched to a gene; V was cut back by 5 bases and J by 3 bases. There were TCR beta CDR3 regions amplified from RNA transcripts. Carried out on the TCR CDR3, a first-round RT-PCR used the HTBI primer set. MiXCR, run by TCRdb on the multiplex PCR reads, gives a single entry per CDR3 protein. The sample has a few hundred thousand distinct CDR3 sequences, nearly 15% seen once. Exclusion of patients followed from uncontrolled infection, other autoimmune disease, pregnancy or lactation. This chain connects TRBV12-3 or TRBV12-4 to TRBJ2-3, with 15 positions matching TRBD2. The receptor was derived from a woman aged 55-69 years with Graves' ophthalmopathy. What was sequenced was blood. The CDR3 sequence: CASSLGLAGGLSTDTQYF. The CDR3 DNA reads as TGTGCCAGCAGTCTTGGACTAGCGGGAGGGCTTTCAACAGATACGCAGTATTTT.